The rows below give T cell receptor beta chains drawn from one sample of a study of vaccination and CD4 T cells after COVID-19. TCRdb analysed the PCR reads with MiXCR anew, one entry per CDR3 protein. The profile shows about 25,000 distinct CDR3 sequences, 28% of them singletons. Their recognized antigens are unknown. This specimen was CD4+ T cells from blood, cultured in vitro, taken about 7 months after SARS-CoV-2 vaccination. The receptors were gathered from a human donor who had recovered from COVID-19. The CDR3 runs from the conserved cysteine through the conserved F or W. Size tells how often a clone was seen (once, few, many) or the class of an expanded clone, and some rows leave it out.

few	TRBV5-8	CASTTRGPVFF
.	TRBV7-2	CASSRTSGNPAYEQYF
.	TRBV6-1	CASSKQGAGETQYF
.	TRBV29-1	CSVRLVYNEQFF
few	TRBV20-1	CSASPSGRYEQYF
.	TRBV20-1	CSARGLANEQFF
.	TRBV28	CASSFRGTRAYNEQFF
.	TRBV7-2	CASQRLWGGWRRTDTQYF
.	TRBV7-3	CASSPTSFSSDTQYF
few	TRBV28	CASSHLINEQFF
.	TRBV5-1	CASSGSWGYNSPLHF
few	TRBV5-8	CASSLNAPGGNQPQHF
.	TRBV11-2	CASSSSSVSTYEQYF
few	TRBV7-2	CASSLRGRNGDTQYF
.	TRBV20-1	CSARGTSGSYEQYF
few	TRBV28	CASSLGRGQTEAFF
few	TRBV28	CASLGLAYEQYF